This TCR beta chain derives from a study of cytomegalovirus exposure and HLA in healthy donors (dated by TCRdb to the late 2010s). Concerning the study at large: A later analysis indicated that the 120 validation repertoires were generated on the platform also employed for the approximately 700 repertoires of the first cohort. The aim of the study was to test whether cataloging public T cell receptors could identify signatures of past pathogen exposure. In addition to the first cohort of about 650 subjects, a separate validation cohort of some 120 different subjects was used. To predict cytomegalovirus infection status, the study combined high-throughput TCR immunosequencing, statistical association of individual TCRs with disease status, and machine learning. Results the study describes overall, beyond this receptor: Across donors, most TCR sequences were observed very rarely, whereas some public TCRs were present in many individuals. The classifier was reported to diagnose cytomegalovirus status with high specificity and sensitivity in both the original and validation cohorts. A few of the identified cytomegalovirus-associated TCR beta chains were confirmed in vitro to be specific for cytomegalovirus antigens. The validation cohort had no HLA typing available for a later analysis, so co-occurrence within that cohort was assessed over all 110 or so repertoires. A later analysis found that TCRs clustered in the first cohort also tended to co-occur in the 120 validation repertoires, with approximately 95% of cluster scores above 0. In the study, some 160 TCR beta chains were listed as associated with cytomegalovirus. According to the authors, the approach could potentially be generalized to other disease states and immunological phenotypes.

The donors belonged to the validation cohort of 120 subjects, which was separate from the 666-subject first cohort. Library method: the immunoSEQ multiplex PCR assay. From the authors' description of their analysis: To diagnose cytomegalovirus status from the catalog of TCR beta chain sequences, a statistical classification framework was built. Entries here come from immuneACCESS through TCRdb and include only in-frame sequences with V and J called. Some clones fail to appear in such tables; in the studies checked, an unresolved V gene covers under half of the shortfall, and the cause of the remainder is unknown. V and J calls and clone size are given by that table; D and trimming were obtained from the DNA. The sample records more than 150,000 clones, around 82% of which are singletons. The ten largest clonotypes hold 2.8% of the sample. The germline V gene sets CDR1 to MNHNS and CDR2 to SASEGT. Reading from cysteine to phenylalanine, the CDR3 counts 14 amino acids. Just the 42-base CDR3 DNA is kept, in frame starting at base 1. Trimming costs V 0 bases and J 4 bases, and their ends lie 7 bases apart.

A remark on this clone: No cognate antigen has been identified for it. It has no much larger one-base neighbor in the sample; base qualities were not kept. The sample contains more than one DNA sequence encoding this CDR3.

The source is a woman aged 18 to 35 in good health and CMV-seropositive. The sequence links TRBV6-1 to TRBJ1-5; D gene: possibly TRBD1, on 5 matching bases. The specimen was PBMCs. The sequenced DNA: TGTGCCAGCAGTGAAGCGGGGGGGAATCAGCCCCAGCATTTT. This is translated as CASSEAGGNQPQHF.